This T cell receptor (beta chain) was sequenced for a study of human CD8 memory T cell subsets. UMI-labeled 5' RACE produced the TCR beta libraries. TCRdb re-called the 5' RACE reads; every CDR3 protein appears as one record, without DNA. The sample includes more than 6,000 distinct CDR3 sequences. The V gene's germline CDR1 is SGHVS and CDR2 FQNEAQ. This CDR3 is 13 amino acids long. This TCR derives from a human donor in good health. Material for sequencing was CD8+ stem-like memory T cells (TSCM and TCM) sorted from PBMCs. Subset meaning: stem-like memory CD8 T cells (TSTEM), CCR7+ PD-1- TIGIT-. This chain uses TRBV7-8 with TRBJ2-2. The CDR3 sequence is CASSPTVLGELFF.